These T cell receptor beta chains were read from a single sample in a study of response to subunit inactivated influenza vaccine. TCRdb ran MiXCR on the RT-PCR reads and lists one entry per CDR3 protein. The profile shows 530,000 or so distinct CDR3 sequences, 11% to 15% of them singletons. Sequencing was performed on PBMCs from blood, taken approximately 12 days after vaccination. These receptors came from a man aged 50 to 59 who received an inactivated influenza vaccine. Each CDR3 is given with its conserved first and last residue. The order of the fields is V gene, D gene, J gene, clone size, CDR3 DNA, CDR3 protein. D genes are given only for firm matches. Not every row has a clone size; where given, it reads once, few, many or a size class.

V: TRBV4-3
D: .
J: TRBJ2-3
size: .
DNA: TGCGCCAGCAGCCAAGGCCAGGGGCTGAACACAGATACGCAGTATTTT
CDR3: CASSQGQGLNTDTQYF

V: TRBV2
D: .
J: TRBJ1-2
size: few
DNA: TGTGCCAGCAGTGAATTGGCCAGGGACTATGGCTACACCTTC
CDR3: CASSELARDYGYTF

V: TRBV27
D: .
J: TRBJ2-2
size: many
DNA: TGTGCCAGCAGCCTTCTTAGCGGCCCCGGGGAGCTGTTTTTT
CDR3: CASSLLSGPGELFF

V: TRBV14
D: .
J: TRBJ1-5
size: .
DNA: TGTGCCAGCAGCCAGGGTCTGGAGCCCCAGCATTTT
CDR3: CASSQGLEPQHF

V: TRBV24-1
D: TRBD1
J: TRBJ2-7
size: few
DNA: TGTGCCACCAGTGGGCCGACAGGGTTCGAGCAGTACTTC
CDR3: CATSGPTGFEQYF

V: TRBV7-9
D: .
J: TRBJ2-4
size: few
DNA: TGTGCCAGCGGGGGAGGGGGATCAAACATTCAGTACTTC
CDR3: CASGGGGSNIQYF

V: TRBV5-5
D: TRBD1
J: TRBJ1-2
size: few
DNA: TGTGCCAGCAGCTTCGGGACAGGGTTTGGCTACACCTTC
CDR3: CASSFGTGFGYTF

V: TRBV20-1
D: TRBD1
J: TRBJ2-7
size: .
DNA: TGCAGTGCTAGCCCCACACAGGGGTCCTCCTACGAGCAGTACTTC
CDR3: CSASPTQGSSYEQYF

V: TRBV4-3
D: .
J: TRBJ2-3
size: many
DNA: TGCGCCAGCAGCCAAGACAGGGCGCGCACAGATACGCAGTATTTT
CDR3: CASSQDRARTDTQYF

V: TRBV7-2
D: TRBD2
J: TRBJ2-2
size: .
DNA: TGTGCCAGCAGCTTAATCGGCGGGAGGGCCCCCGGGGAGCTGTTTTTT
CDR3: CASSLIGGRAPGELFF

V: TRBV5-1
D: TRBD1
J: TRBJ2-7
size: .
DNA: TGCGCCAGCAGCTTGGCCCGGGGGACAGGGGTTCTCGAGCAGTACTTC
CDR3: CASSLARGTGVLEQYF

V: TRBV12-3/TRBV12-4
D: TRBD2
J: TRBJ2-5
size: .
DNA: TGTGCCAGCAGCATGACTAGCGGGAGGAGGCAGACCCAGTACTTC
CDR3: CASSMTSGRRQTQYF

V: TRBV12-3/TRBV12-4
D: .
J: TRBJ2-2
size: .
DNA: TGTGCCAGCAGTGCAAACCCCTCCACCGGGGAGCTGTTTTTT
CDR3: CASSANPSTGELFF

V: TRBV28
D: .
J: TRBJ1-4
size: .
DNA: TGTGCCAGCAGTTTTCAGTACAACCTTAATGAAAAACTGTTTTTT
CDR3: CASSFQYNLNEKLFF

V: TRBV28
D: .
J: TRBJ1-5
size: few
DNA: TGTGCCAGCAGTTTTTTGTACAGGGGCAATCAGCCCCAGCATTTT
CDR3: CASSFLYRGNQPQHF

V: TRBV14
D: TRBD1
J: TRBJ2-7
size: few
DNA: TGTGCCAGCAGCCAAGGGACAGGCTCGGAGCAGTACTTC
CDR3: CASSQGTGSEQYF

V: TRBV28
D: TRBD1
J: TRBJ1-4
size: .
DNA: TGTGCCACCAAGACAGGGGGCCGCGAAAAACTGTTTTTT
CDR3: CATKTGGREKLFF

V: TRBV29-1
D: .
J: TRBJ2-1
size: .
DNA: TGCAGCGCACGGTCCCCCCGTTACAATGAGCAGTTCTTC
CDR3: CSARSPRYNEQFF

V: TRBV25-1
D: TRBD2
J: TRBJ2-1
size: few
DNA: TGTGCCAGCAGTGCCCTAAGGTGGGACGGGAGGACCCAAAATATCTACAATGAGCAGTTCTTC
CDR3: CASSALRWDGRTQNIYNEQFF